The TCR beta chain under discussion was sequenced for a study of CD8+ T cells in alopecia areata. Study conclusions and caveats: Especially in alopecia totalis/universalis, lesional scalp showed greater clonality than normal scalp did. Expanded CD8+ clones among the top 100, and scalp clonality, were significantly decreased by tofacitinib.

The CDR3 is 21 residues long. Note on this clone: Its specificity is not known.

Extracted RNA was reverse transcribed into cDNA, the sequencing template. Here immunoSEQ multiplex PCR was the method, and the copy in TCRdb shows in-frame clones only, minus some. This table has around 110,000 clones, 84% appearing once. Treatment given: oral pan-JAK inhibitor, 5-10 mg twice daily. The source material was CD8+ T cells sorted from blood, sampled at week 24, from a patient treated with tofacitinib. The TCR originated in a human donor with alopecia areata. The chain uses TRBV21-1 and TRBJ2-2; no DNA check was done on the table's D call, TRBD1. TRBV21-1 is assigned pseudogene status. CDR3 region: CASSGRAGDNRRFANTGELFF. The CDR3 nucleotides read TGTGCCAGCAGCGGCCGGGCAGGGGATAATCGTAGGTTTGCGAACACCGGGGAGCTGTTTTTT.